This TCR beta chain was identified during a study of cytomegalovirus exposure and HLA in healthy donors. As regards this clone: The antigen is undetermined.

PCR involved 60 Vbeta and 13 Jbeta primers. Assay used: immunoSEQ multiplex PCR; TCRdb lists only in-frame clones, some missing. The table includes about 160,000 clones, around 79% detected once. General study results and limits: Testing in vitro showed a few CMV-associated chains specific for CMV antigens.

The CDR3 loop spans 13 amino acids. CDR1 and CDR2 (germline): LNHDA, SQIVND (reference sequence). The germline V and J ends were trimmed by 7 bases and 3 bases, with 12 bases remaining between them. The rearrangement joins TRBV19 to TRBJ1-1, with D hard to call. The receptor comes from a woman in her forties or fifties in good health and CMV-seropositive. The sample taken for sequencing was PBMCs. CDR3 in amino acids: CASIQIGHTEAFF. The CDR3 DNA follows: TGTGCCAGTATTCAAATTGGCCACACTGAAGCTTTCTTT.